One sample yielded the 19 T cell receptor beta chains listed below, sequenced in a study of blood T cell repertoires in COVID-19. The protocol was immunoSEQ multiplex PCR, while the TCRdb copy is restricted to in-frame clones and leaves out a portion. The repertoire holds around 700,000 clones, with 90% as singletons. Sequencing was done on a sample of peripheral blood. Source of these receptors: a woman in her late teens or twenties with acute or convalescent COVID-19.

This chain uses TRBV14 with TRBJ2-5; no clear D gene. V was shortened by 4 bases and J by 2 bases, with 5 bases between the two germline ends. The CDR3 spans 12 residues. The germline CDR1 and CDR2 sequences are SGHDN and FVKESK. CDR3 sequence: CASSLRQETQYF. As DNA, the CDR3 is TGTGCCAGCAGCCTACGGCAAGAGACCCAGTACTTC.

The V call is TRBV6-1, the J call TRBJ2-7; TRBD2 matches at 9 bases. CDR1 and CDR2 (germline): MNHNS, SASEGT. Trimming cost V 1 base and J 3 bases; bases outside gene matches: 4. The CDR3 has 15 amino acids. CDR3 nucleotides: TGTGCCAGCAGTGAAGAGGCGGGGGGGTTCTACGAGCAGTACTTC. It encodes CASSEEAGGFYEQYF.

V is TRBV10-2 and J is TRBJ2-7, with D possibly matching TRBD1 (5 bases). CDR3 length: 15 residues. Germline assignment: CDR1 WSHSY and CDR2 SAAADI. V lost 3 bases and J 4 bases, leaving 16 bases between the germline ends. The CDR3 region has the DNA TGCGCCAGCAGTGACTCCAGGGTGGATGATTACGAGCAGTACTTC. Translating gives CASSDSRVDDYEQYF.

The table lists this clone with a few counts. As DNA, the CDR3 is TGTGCCAGCAGCACGAGTCAGGGAACCCAGGAGACCCAGTACTTC. Protein sequence: CASSTSQGTQETQYF. The genes are TRBV9 and TRBJ2-5; tentatively, D is TRBD1 (5 bases). Per germline, CDR1 SGDLS and CDR2 YYNGEE. CDR3 length: 15 amino acids. V was shortened by 4 bases and J by 5 bases, with 18 bases between the two germline ends.

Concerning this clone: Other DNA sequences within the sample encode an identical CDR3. CDR3 sequence: CSATGNYGYTF. Here the CDR3 DNA reads TGCAGTGCTACGGGGAACTATGGCTACACCTTC. The V call is TRBV20-1, the J call TRBJ1-2; D not certain. Trimming shortened V by 4 bases and J by 2 bases, and 5 bases separated the two germline ends. Germline values: CDR1 DFQATT, CDR2 SNEGSKA (reference sequence). The CDR3 has 11 residues.

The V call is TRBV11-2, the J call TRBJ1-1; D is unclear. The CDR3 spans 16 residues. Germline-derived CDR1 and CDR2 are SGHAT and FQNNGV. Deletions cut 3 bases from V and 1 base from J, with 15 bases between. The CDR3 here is CASSLVFGLGNTEAFF. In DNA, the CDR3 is TGTGCCAGCAGCTTGGTTTTCGGGTTGGGGAACACTGAAGCTTTCTTT.

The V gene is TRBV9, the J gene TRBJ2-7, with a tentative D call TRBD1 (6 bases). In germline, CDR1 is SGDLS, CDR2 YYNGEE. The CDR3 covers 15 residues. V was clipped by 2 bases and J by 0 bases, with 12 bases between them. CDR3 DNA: TGTGCCAGCAGCGTTGGCAGGGGCTCCTCCTACGAGCAGTACTTC. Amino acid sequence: CASSVGRGSSYEQYF.

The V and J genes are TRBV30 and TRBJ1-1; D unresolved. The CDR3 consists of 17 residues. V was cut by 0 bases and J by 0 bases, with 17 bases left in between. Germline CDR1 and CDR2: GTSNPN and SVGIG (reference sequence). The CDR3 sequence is CAWSVFPLTHLNTEAFF. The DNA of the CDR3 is TGTGCCTGGAGTGTATTCCCGCTGACTCACCTGAACACTGAAGCTTTCTTT.

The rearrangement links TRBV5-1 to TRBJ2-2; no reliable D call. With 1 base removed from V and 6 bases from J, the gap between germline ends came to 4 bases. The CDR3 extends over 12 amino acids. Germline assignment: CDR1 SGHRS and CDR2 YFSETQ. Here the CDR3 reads CASSLSAGELFF. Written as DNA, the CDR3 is TGCGCCAGCAGCTTGTCCGCCGGGGAGCTGTTTTTT.

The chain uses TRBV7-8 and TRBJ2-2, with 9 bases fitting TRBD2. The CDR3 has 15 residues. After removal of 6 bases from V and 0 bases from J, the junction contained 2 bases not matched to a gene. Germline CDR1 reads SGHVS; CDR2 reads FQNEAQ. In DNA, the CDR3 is TGTGCCAGCAGACGCGGGGGGGCGAACACCGGGGAGCTGTTTTTT. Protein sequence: CASRRGGANTGELFF.

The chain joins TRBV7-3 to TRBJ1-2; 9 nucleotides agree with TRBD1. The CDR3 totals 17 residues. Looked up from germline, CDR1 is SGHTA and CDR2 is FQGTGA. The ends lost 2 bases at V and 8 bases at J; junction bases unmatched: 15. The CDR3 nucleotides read TGTGCCAGCAGCTTAGCACCAACCCAACAGGGGGCGCCGGGCTACACCTTC. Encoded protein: CASSLAPTQQGAPGYTF.

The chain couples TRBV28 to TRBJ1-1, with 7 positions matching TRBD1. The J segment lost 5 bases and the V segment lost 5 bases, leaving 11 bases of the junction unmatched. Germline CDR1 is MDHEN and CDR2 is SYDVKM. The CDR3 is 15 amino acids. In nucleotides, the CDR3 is TGTGCCAGCAGTGCCGACAAAGGGGGCGAAACTGAAGCTTTCTTT. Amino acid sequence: CASSADKGGETEAFF.

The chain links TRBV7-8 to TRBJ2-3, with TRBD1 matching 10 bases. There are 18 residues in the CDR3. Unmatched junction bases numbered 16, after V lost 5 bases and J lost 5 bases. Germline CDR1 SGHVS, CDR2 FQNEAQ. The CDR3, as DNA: TGTGCCAGCAGCACCCGGGTGGGGACAGGGGAGAAAATAGATACGCAGTATTTT. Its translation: CASSTRVGTGEKIDTQYF.

This chain's CDR3 is CAISESPSSGGYNEQFF. Here the CDR3 DNA reads TGTGCCATCAGTGAGTCACCCTCCTCGGGTGGGTACAATGAGCAGTTCTTC. The chain carries TRBV10-3 and TRBJ2-1; D gene uncertain. CDR3 size: 17 residues. From germline, CDR1 is ENHRY and CDR2 SYGVKD. The V end was cut by 0 bases, the J end by 4 bases, with 16 bases between.

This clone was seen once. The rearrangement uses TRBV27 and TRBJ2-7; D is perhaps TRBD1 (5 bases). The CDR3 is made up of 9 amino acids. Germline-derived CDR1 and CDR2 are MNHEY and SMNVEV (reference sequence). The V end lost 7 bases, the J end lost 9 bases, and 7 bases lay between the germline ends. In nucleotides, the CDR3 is TGTGCCAGCAAGGGGCCGCAGTACTTC. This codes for CASKGPQYF.

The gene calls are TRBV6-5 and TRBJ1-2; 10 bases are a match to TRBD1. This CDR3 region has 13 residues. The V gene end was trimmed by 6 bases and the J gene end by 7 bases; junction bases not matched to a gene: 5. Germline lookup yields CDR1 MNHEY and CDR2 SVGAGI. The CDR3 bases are TGTGCCAGCAGGACAGGGGGCAACGGTGGCTACACCTTC. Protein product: CASRTGGNGGYTF.

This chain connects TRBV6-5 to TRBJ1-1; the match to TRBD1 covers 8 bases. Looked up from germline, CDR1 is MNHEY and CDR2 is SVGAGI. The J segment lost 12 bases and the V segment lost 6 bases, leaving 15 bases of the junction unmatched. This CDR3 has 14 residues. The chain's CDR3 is CASSHSSRDRNPFF. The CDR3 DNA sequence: TGTGCCAGCAGCCACTCATCCCGGGACAGGAACCCTTTCTTT.

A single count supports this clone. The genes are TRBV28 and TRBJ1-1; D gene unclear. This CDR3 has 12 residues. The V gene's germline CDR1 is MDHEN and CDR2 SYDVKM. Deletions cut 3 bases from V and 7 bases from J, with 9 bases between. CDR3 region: CASSFFSHEAFF. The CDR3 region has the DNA TGTGCCAGCAGTTTCTTCAGTCATGAAGCTTTCTTT.

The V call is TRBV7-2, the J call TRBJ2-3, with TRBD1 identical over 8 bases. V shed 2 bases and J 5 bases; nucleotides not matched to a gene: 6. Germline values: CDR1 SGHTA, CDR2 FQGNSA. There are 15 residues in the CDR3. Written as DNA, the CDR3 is TGTGCCAGCAGCTTATACCAGGGGGCCAAAGATACGCAGTATTTT. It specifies CASSLYQGAKDTQYF.